This TCR beta chain comes out of a study of PD-L1 blockade in urothelial cancer. With respect to this clone: Its antigen is currently unknown.

V lost 7 bases and J lost 7; bases outside the gene matches: 7. In germline, CDR1 is SGHRS, CDR2 YFSETQ. The CDR3 is 14 amino acids. Libraries were prepared by immunoSEQ multiplex PCR; TCRdb keeps only in-frame clonotypes and omits some of them. In the table there are roughly 56,000 clones, about four fifths of which are singletons. Study findings and constraints: Lower than median blood TCR clonality before treatment predicted better survival.

The sequence derives from a man in his 70s with urothelial cancer. J is TRBJ2-1 and V is TRBV5-1; TRBD1 matches 11 bases. The source was PBMCs, collected around atezolizumab (anti-PD-L1) treatment. CDR3 protein: CASLRTGGGNEQFF. The DNA of the CDR3 is TGCGCCAGCCTCAGGACAGGGGGCGGGAATGAGCAGTTCTTC.